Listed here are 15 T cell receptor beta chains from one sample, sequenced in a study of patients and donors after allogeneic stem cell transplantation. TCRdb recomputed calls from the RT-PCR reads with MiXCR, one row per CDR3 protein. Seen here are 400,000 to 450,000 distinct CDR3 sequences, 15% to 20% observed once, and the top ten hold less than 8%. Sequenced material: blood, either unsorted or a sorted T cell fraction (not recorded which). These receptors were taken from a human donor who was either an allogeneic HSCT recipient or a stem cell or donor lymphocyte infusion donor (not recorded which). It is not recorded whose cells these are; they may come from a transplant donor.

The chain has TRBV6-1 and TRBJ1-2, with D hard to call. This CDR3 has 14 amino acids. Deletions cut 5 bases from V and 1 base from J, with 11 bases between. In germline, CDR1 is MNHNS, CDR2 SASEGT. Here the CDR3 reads CASSRELFNYGYTF. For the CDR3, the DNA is TGTGCCAGCAGTCGGGAACTATTTAACTATGGCTACACCTTC.

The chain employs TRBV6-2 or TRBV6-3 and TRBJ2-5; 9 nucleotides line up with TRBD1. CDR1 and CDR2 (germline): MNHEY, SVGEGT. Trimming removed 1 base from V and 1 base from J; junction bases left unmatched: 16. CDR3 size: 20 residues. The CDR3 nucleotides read TGTGCCAGCAGTTACTTACCGGGACAGGGAACAACTTTTACCCAAGAGACCCAGTACTTC. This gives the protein CASSYLPGQGTTFTQETQYF.

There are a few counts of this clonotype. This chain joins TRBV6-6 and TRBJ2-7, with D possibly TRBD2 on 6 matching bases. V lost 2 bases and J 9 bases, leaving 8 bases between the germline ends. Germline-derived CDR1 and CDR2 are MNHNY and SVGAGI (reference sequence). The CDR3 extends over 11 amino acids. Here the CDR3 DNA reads TGTGCCAGCAGTTACCCGGGGGTGCAGTACTTC. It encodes CASSYPGVQYF.

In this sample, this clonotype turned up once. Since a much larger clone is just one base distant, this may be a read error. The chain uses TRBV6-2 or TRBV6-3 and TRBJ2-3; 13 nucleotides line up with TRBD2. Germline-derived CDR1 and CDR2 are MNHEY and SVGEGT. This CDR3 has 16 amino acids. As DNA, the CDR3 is TGTGCCAGCAATTACTCGGGACTAGCGGGACCAGATACGCAGTATTTT. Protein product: CASNYSGLAGPDTQYF.

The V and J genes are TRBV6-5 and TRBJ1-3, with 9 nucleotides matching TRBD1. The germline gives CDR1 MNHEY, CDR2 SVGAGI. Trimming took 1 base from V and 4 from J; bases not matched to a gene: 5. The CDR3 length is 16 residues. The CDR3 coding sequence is TGTGCCAGCAGTTACTTTGCGGGACAGGGAGGAAACACCATATATTTT. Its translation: CASSYFAGQGGNTIYF.

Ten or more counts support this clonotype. CDR3 sequence: CAISPMNTEAFF. In nucleotides, the CDR3 is TGTGCCATCAGTCCAATGAACACTGAAGCTTTCTTT. This chain uses TRBV10-3 with TRBJ1-1; D unclear. The germline CDR1 and CDR2 sequences are ENHRY and SYGVKD. V was cut by 5 bases and J by 0 bases, with 4 bases left in between. The CDR3 length is 12 residues.

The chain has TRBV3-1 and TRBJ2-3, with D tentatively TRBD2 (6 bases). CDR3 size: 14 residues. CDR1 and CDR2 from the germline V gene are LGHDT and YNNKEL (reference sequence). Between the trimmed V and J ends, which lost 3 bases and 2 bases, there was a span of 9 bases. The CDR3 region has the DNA TGTGCCAGCAGCCAGCCGGGAGCCACAGATACGCAGTATTTT. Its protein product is CASSQPGATDTQYF.

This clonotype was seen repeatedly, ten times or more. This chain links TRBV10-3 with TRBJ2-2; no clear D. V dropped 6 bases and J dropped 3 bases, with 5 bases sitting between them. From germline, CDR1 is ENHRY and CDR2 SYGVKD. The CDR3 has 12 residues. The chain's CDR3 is CAIRDHTGELFF. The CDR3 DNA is TGTGCCATCAGGGACCACACCGGGGAGCTGTTTTTT.

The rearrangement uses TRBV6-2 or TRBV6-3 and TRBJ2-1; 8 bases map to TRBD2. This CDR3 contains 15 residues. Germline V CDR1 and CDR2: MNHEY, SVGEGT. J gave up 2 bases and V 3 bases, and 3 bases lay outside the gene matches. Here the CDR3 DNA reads TGTGCCAGCAGTTATGGGGGACTAGCCTACAATGAGCAGTTCTTC. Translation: CASSYGGLAYNEQFF.

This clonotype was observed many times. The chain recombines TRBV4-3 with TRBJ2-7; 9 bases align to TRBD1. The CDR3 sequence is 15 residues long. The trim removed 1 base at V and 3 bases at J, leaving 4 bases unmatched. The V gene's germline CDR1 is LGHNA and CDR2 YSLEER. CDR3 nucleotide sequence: TGCGCCAGCAGCCAAGCCGGACAGGGGATCTACGAGCAGTACTTC. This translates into CASSQAGQGIYEQYF.

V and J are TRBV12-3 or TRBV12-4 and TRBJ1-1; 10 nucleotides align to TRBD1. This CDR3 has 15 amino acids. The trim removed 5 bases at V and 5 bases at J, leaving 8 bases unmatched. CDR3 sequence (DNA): TGTGCCAGCAGTACTAGGACAGGGGGACGGACTGAAGCTTTCTTT. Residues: CASSTRTGGRTEAFF.

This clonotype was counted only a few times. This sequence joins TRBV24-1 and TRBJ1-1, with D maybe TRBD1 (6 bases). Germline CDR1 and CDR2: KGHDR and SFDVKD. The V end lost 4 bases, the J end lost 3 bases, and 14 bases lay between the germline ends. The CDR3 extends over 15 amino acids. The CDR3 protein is CATSDPTGGDTEAFF. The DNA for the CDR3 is TGTGCCACCAGTGACCCGACAGGAGGGGACACTGAAGCTTTCTTT.

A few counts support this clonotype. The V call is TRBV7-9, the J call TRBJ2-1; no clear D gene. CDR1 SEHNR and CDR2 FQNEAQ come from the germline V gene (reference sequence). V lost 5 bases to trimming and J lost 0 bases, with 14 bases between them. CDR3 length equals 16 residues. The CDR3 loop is CASSPTQKPSYNEQFF. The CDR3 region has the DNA TGTGCCAGCAGCCCGACACAGAAGCCCTCCTACAATGAGCAGTTCTTC.

The CDR3 loop is CAWSPRNTEAFF. The CDR3 DNA sequence: TGTGCCTGGAGTCCGAGGAACACTGAAGCTTTCTTT. V is TRBV30 and J is TRBJ1-1; D gene ambiguous. Trimming took off 2 bases at V and 1 base at J, with 5 bases between the two ends. The CDR3 has 12 residues. The germline gives CDR1 GTSNPN, CDR2 SVGIG (reference sequence).

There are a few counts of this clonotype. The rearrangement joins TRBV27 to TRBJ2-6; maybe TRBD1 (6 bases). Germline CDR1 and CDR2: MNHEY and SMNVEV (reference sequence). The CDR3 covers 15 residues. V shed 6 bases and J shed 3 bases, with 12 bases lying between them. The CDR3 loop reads CASSIQGRGANVLTF. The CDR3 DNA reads TGTGCCAGCAGCATTCAGGGGCGTGGGGCCAACGTCCTGACTTTC.